This T cell receptor (beta chain) stems from a study of identifying expanded T cells in peripheral blood. Regarding this clone: Its antigen is not known.

Using immunoSEQ multiplex PCR, the repertoire was profiled, and TCRdb retains in-frame clones only, with some absent. Altogether around 66,000 clones are present, more than 70% being singletons, with the ten largest covering around 4.7%. Germline V gives CDR1 SGHDT, CDR2 YYEEEE. The CDR3 is 13 residues long. Trimming pared 7 bases from V and 5 bases from J, leaving 15 bases between. Study results and limitations: Over approximately two and four weeks, about 15 and 19 clones changed, versus around 1.2 between replicates.

No infections or other immune events were documented during collection. The sequenced sample consisted of blood. The chain employs TRBV5-6 and TRBJ2-5, with D maybe TRBD2 (5 bases). This TCR was sampled from a person aged 18 to 75 in good health. This CDR3 reads CASCVGVGETQYF. The CDR3 region has the DNA TGTGCCAGCTGCGTCGGGGTCGGCGAGACCCAGTACTTC.